The 16 T cell receptor beta chains in this list originate from one sample, sequenced in a study of cytomegalovirus exposure and HLA in healthy donors. The PCR contained 60 Vbeta and 13 Jbeta primers. Only in-frame clones appear in the TCRdb table, and some are missing; sequencing was by immunoSEQ multiplex PCR. The table includes 200,000 to 250,000 clones, around 88% detected once. The sample was PBMCs. These receptors were taken from a woman between 18 and 30 years old in good health and CMV-seronegative.

This chain joins TRBV2 and TRBJ2-7; 7 bases are a match to TRBD1. This CDR3 comprises 13 residues. Germline assignment: CDR1 SNHLY and CDR2 FYNNEI. J was trimmed by 5 bases and V by 7 bases; bases with no gene match: 8. The CDR3 loop is CASNRGAQNEQYF. As DNA, the CDR3 is TGTGCCAGCAACAGGGGAGCCCAAAACGAGCAGTACTTC.

This rearrangement joins TRBV4-2 to TRBJ1-2, with D possibly being TRBD1 (6 bases). Germline V gives CDR1 LGHNA, CDR2 YNFKEQ. There are 14 residues in the CDR3. Trimming took 4 bases from V and 8 from J, leaving 17 bases between them. CDR3 nucleotides: TGTGCCAGCAGCCCCGCATCAGGGGTAGGAGGCTACACCTTC. Translation: CASSPASGVGGYTF.

V is TRBV10-3 and J is TRBJ1-5; D is unclear. V lost 4 bases and J 5 bases, leaving 9 bases between the germline ends. Per the germline V gene, CDR1 is ENHRY and CDR2 is SYGVKD. This CDR3 spans 13 amino acids. CDR3 amino acids: CAISGWGDQPQHF. The DNA of the CDR3 is TGTGCCATCAGTGGATGGGGAGATCAGCCCCAGCATTTT.

V usage is TRBV6-4 and J usage is TRBJ2-7; D remains unclear. Trimming removed 0 bases at V and 5 bases at J, with 11 bases between. Germline V gene data show CDR1 as MRHNA and CDR2 as SNTAGT. The CDR3 contains 14 residues. The CDR3 DNA follows: TGTGCCAGCAGTGACTCAGAACACGTCCACGAGCAGTACTTC. Amino acid sequence: CASSDSEHVHEQYF.

V is TRBV5-8 and J is TRBJ2-1; D gene uncertain. The length of the CDR3 is 14 residues. V was cut by 0 bases and J by 10 bases, with 14 bases left in between. Germline CDR1 SGHTS, CDR2 YDEGEE. The CDR3 coding sequence is TGTGCCAGCAGCTTGGCCAGGTTTTCATCCGAGCAGTTCTTC. It specifies CASSLARFSSEQFF.

V usage is TRBV7-2 and J usage is TRBJ2-7; D is ambiguous. V was pared by 4 bases and J by 5 bases, with 15 bases between. The CDR3 loop spans 14 amino acids. CDR1 SGHTA and CDR2 FQGNSA come from the germline V gene. CDR3 sequence reads: CASSYVVIGHEQYF. The CDR3, as DNA: TGTGCCAGCAGCTACGTCGTTATCGGTCACGAGCAGTACTTC.

This clone was counted once. The chain joins TRBV13 to TRBJ2-3, with 9 bases that match TRBD1. There are 15 residues in the CDR3. With V trimmed by 5 bases and J by 1 base, 4 bases remained unmatched. CDR1 and CDR2 from the germline V gene are PRHDT and FYEKMQ (reference sequence). CDR3 coding DNA: TGTGCCAGCAGCGGGGGGGACAGGGGCACAGATACGCAGTATTTT. Its translation is CASSGGDRGTDTQYF.

The J gene is TRBJ2-2, the V gene TRBV5-6, with no clear D. The CDR3 runs to 19 residues. V was clipped by 0 bases and J by 2 bases, with 20 bases between them. Germline CDR1 is SGHDT and CDR2 is YYEEEE. This chain's CDR3 is CASSLETPNPYPNTGELFF. The DNA of the CDR3 is TGTGCCAGCAGCTTGGAAACCCCAAACCCCTACCCCAACACCGGGGAGCTGTTTTTT. The entire variable domain, with the rest obtained from reference TRBV5-6 and TRBJ2-2, is as follows: DAGVTQSPTHLIKTRGQQVTLRCSPKSGHDTVSWYQQALGQGPQFIFQYYEEEERQRGNFPDRFSGHQFPNYSSELNVNALLLGDSALYLCASSLETPNPYPNTGELFFGEGSRLTVL.

This chain connects TRBV6-1 to TRBJ2-1; D might be TRBD1 (6 bases). This CDR3 spans 14 amino acids. V was clipped by 11 bases and J by 6 bases, with 20 bases between them. Germline CDR1 is MNHNS and CDR2 is SASEGT. In nucleotides, the CDR3 is TGTGCCGGGCAGCCGGGACACGAGCCCAATGAGCAGTTCTTC. Protein sequence: CAGQPGHEPNEQFF.

V gene TRBV11-3 combines with J gene TRBJ2-5; D is perhaps TRBD1 (6 bases). Between the trimmed V and J ends, which lost 0 bases and 2 bases, there was a span of 10 bases. CDR3 length: 15 residues. Germline V gives CDR1 SGHNT, CDR2 YENEEA. The CDR3 nucleotides are TGTGCCAGCAGCTTAGAGGGACACCTACAAGAGACCCAGTACTTC. Translating gives CASSLEGHLQETQYF.

This clone occurred a few times. The chain links TRBV5-1 to TRBJ1-3, with D hard to call. The CDR3 has 16 amino acids. The germline V and J ends were trimmed by 0 bases and 4 bases, with 14 bases remaining between them. Germline CDR1 reads SGHRS; CDR2 reads YFSETQ. The CDR3 loop is CASSLAAGNVGNTIYF. CDR3 in DNA: TGCGCCAGCAGCTTGGCCGCCGGGAACGTGGGAAACACCATATATTTT.

The CDR3: CASSQTPGQGITEAFF. DNA of the CDR3: TGTGCCAGCAGCCAAACTCCGGGACAGGGGATTACTGAAGCTTTCTTT. The rearrangement joins TRBV4-2 to TRBJ1-1, with 10 positions matching TRBD1. In germline, CDR1 is LGHNA, CDR2 YNFKEQ. The CDR3 loop spans 16 amino acids. The V and J ends lost 2 bases and 5 bases, in that order; junction bases with no gene match: 8.

The chain uses TRBV6-5 and TRBJ1-1, with 7 nucleotides matching TRBD1. Germline assignment: CDR1 MNHEY and CDR2 SVGAGI. The CDR3 has 15 residues. Trimming took 6 bases from V and 4 from J; bases not matched to a gene: 11. CDR3 sequence (DNA): TGTGCCAGCAGCCGAATCACAGGGGAGGTCACTGAAGCTTTCTTT. This translates into CASSRITGEVTEAFF.

This sequence joins TRBV2 and TRBJ1-4; TRBD1 matches 8 bases. The CDR3 totals 14 residues. From germline, CDR1 is SNHLY and CDR2 FYNNEI. V was pared by 6 bases and J by 3 bases, with 3 bases of the junction left unmatched. The CDR3 region is CASRPGQANEKLFF. The CDR3 DNA is TGTGCCAGCAGACCGGGACAGGCTAATGAAAAACTGTTTTTT.

The CDR3 reads CASSLSAGAYNEQFF. The CDR3 DNA reads as TGCGCCAGCAGCCTATCAGCGGGGGCCTACAATGAGCAGTTCTTC. V gene TRBV5-1 combines with J gene TRBJ2-1; 8 nucleotides line up with TRBD2. Trimming took 4 bases from V and 2 from J; bases not matched to a gene: 5. Germline CDR1 SGHRS, CDR2 YFSETQ. This CDR3 contains 15 residues.

The V gene is TRBV7-6, the J gene TRBJ1-6; D remains ambiguous. V lost 1 base to trimming and J lost 11 bases, with 9 bases between them. Germline CDR1 and CDR2: SGHVS and FNYEAQ. The CDR3 has 13 amino acids. The CDR3 DNA sequence: TGTGCCAGCAGCTTAGACACCCGGGCACCCCTCCACTTT. Residues: CASSLDTRAPLHF.